This T cell receptor (beta chain) was recovered during a study of CD4 T cells in relation to SARS-CoV-2 and coronaviruses. This clone was seen a few times. Antigen unknown. Before the COVID-19 pandemic, during about 2010-2018, CD4+ T cells were taken from unexposed donors. Isolation of CD4+ T cells took place after about 9 days in culture. On days 3 and 7, cultures got half fresh IL-2 medium. Broader study findings: Crossreactivity was assessed only for spike protein, not other viral proteins.

Clones were read by immunoSEQ multiplex PCR, and TCRdb kept only the in-frame ones, dropping some. The sample carries about 19,000 clones, 60% to 80% recorded once. CDR3 size: 14 residues. Germline V lookup: CDR1 SGHNT, CDR2 YENEEA. Trimming stripped 2 bases from V and 4 bases from J, with 8 bases between. This sequence joins TRBV11-3 and TRBJ2-2; D is unclear. This clonotype was sampled from a human donor in good health. The sequencing input was CD4+ T cells from PBMCs, cultured in vitro. The CDR3 loop reads CASSLMGSTGELFF. CDR3 nucleotide sequence: TGTGCCAGCAGCTTAATGGGGTCCACCGGGGAGCTGTTTTTT. Filled out from reference TRBV11-3 and TRBJ2-2, the complete variable domain reads EAGVVQSPRYKIIEKKQPVAFWCNPISGHNTLYWYLQNLGQGPELLIRYENEEAVDDSQLPKDRFSAERLKGVDSTLKIQPAELGDSAVYLCASSLMGSTGELFFGEGSRLTVL.